This TCR beta chain was captured in a study of T cells after yellow fever vaccination. General study points: CD4 and CD8 compartments shared a small share of clonotypes, likely from convergent recombination. Most primary-vaccination clones reappeared after the booster (more than 95% CD4, about 87% CD8). Contaminants from the bulk population, in the form of abundant clonotypes, could be found in FACS-sorted repertoires.

The CDR3 totals 16 residues. Germline V gene data show CDR1 as SGHRS and CDR2 as YFSETQ. V shed 0 bases, J shed 4 bases, and the junction held 8 bases outside the gene matches. About this clonotype: Its antigen remains unidentified.

MiXCR, applied by TCRdb to the 5' RACE reads, yields one record per CDR3 protein. The table shows fewer than 400,000 distinct CDR3 sequences, with about 10% occurring only once. The chain joins TRBV5-1 to TRBJ1-1; TRBD1 agrees at 8 bases. The sample was CD4+ T cells sorted from PBMCs, taken 45 days after the yellow fever booster vaccination. The TCR comes from a man aged 18-30 years who received the YFV17D yellow fever vaccine. CDR3: CASSLGDRPKGTEAFF. As DNA, the CDR3 is TGCGCCAGCAGCTTGGGGGACAGGCCAAAGGGCACTGAAGCTTTCTTT.